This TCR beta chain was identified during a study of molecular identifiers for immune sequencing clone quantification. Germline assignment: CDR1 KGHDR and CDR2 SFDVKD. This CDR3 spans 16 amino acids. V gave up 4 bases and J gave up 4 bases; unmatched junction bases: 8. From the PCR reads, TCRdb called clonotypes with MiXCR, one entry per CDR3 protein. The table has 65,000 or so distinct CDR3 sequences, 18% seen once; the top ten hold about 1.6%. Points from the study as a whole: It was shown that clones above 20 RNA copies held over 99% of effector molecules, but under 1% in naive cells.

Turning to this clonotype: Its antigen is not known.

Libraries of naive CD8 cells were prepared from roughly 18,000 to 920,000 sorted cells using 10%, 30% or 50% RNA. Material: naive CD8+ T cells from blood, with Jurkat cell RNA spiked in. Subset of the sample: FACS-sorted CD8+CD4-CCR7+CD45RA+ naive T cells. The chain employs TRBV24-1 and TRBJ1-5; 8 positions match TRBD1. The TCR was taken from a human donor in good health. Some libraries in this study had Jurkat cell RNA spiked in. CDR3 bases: TGTGCCACCAGTGAAAAGGACAGGGAGGTTAATCAGCCCCAGCATTTT. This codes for CATSEKDREVNQPQHF.